The rows below give T cell receptor beta chains drawn from one sample of a study of HIV-infected patients and healthy controls. TCRdb recomputed calls from the 5' RACE reads with MiXCR, one row per CDR3 protein. The sample shows around 18,000 distinct CDR3 sequences, about a sixth of them seen only once. Sequencing used CD8+ T cells from blood. Every receptor here comes from a human donor in good health. CDR3s include the opening cysteine and the closing phenylalanine or tryptophan. The D gene is left open where the match is weak. Clone size is stated in some rows and not others, as once, few, many or a class when expanded.

abundance: many
d_gene: -
j_gene: TRBJ1-1
v_gene: TRBV4-3
CDR3nt: TGCGCCAGCAGCCAAGATCGCCAGGGCTCCCACACTGAAGCTTTCTTT
CDR3aa: CASSQDRQGSHTEAFF

abundance: -
d_gene: -
j_gene: TRBJ2-7
v_gene: TRBV29-1
CDR3nt: TGCAGCGTTGTACGAGGGGCCTACGAGCAGTACTTC
CDR3aa: CSVVRGAYEQYF

abundance: many
d_gene: TRBD2
j_gene: TRBJ2-1
v_gene: TRBV9
CDR3nt: TGTGCCAGCAGCGGGCGGGAGTCTAGCAATGAGCAGTTCTTC
CDR3aa: CASSGRESSNEQFF

abundance: many
d_gene: -
j_gene: TRBJ2-5
v_gene: TRBV27
CDR3nt: TGTGCCAGCAGTCCAAACCAAGAGACCCAGTACTTC
CDR3aa: CASSPNQETQYF

abundance: many
d_gene: -
j_gene: TRBJ2-1
v_gene: TRBV7-8
CDR3nt: TGTGCCAGCAGCTTAGGCACTAGCTTCCGCAGTGAGCAGTTCTTC
CDR3aa: CASSLGTSFRSEQFF

abundance: many
d_gene: TRBD2
j_gene: TRBJ2-1
v_gene: TRBV3-1
CDR3nt: TGTGCCAGCAGCCAGCTGGCCCACGCCGGGACCCAGCGGGGCAATGAGCAGTTCTTC
CDR3aa: CASSQLAHAGTQRGNEQFF

abundance: many
d_gene: TRBD2
j_gene: TRBJ2-3
v_gene: TRBV5-1
CDR3nt: TGCGCCAGCAGAGAGCGGGAGTGGGCAGATACGCAGTATTTT
CDR3aa: CASREREWADTQYF

abundance: large
d_gene: -
j_gene: TRBJ2-1
v_gene: TRBV20-1
CDR3nt: TGCAGTGCTAGAGATACCAATGAGCAGTTCTTC
CDR3aa: CSARDTNEQFF

abundance: many
d_gene: TRBD1
j_gene: TRBJ1-5
v_gene: TRBV4-3
CDR3nt: TGCGCCAGCAGCCAGGACAGGGGTAGGAGTCAGCCCCAGCATTTT
CDR3aa: CASSQDRGRSQPQHF

abundance: -
d_gene: -
j_gene: TRBJ2-7
v_gene: TRBV28
CDR3nt: TGTGCCAGCAGTTTCGCCGTCCGGTACGAGCAGTACTTC
CDR3aa: CASSFAVRYEQYF

abundance: few
d_gene: -
j_gene: TRBJ2-3
v_gene: TRBV28
CDR3nt: TGTGCCAGCAGACATACCCGGGGCACAGATACGCAGTATTTT
CDR3aa: CASRHTRGTDTQYF

abundance: few
d_gene: TRBD1
j_gene: TRBJ2-3
v_gene: TRBV7-2
CDR3nt: TGTGCCAGCAGCTTAACGTCGCCCCCCGGGACAGGCAGCACAGATACGCAGTATTTT
CDR3aa: CASSLTSPPGTGSTDTQYF

abundance: -
d_gene: -
j_gene: TRBJ2-1
v_gene: TRBV5-4
CDR3nt: TGTGCCAGCAGCTTTTGGGGATTCTCCTACAATGAGCAGTTCTTC
CDR3aa: CASSFWGFSYNEQFF

abundance: -
d_gene: -
j_gene: TRBJ1-2
v_gene: TRBV29-1
CDR3nt: TGCAGCGTTGAAGGAGGACAGTCTAACTATGGCTACACCTTC
CDR3aa: CSVEGGQSNYGYTF

abundance: many
d_gene: -
j_gene: TRBJ2-7
v_gene: TRBV6-2/TRBV6-3
CDR3nt: TGTGCCAGCAGCCCGGACCACTACGAGCAGTACTTC
CDR3aa: CASSPDHYEQYF

abundance: -
d_gene: -
j_gene: TRBJ2-3
v_gene: TRBV29-1
CDR3nt: TGCAGCGTTTCCGGTATACCTCTCACAGATACGCAGTATTTT
CDR3aa: CSVSGIPLTDTQYF

abundance: -
d_gene: -
j_gene: TRBJ1-1
v_gene: TRBV7-9
CDR3nt: TGTGCCAGCAGCTTAACAGAGATGAACACTGAAGCTTTCTTT
CDR3aa: CASSLTEMNTEAFF

abundance: many
d_gene: TRBD1
j_gene: TRBJ1-2
v_gene: TRBV2
CDR3nt: TGTGCCAGCAGAGGACAGGCGATTAACTATGGCTACACCTTC
CDR3aa: CASRGQAINYGYTF

abundance: medium-sized
d_gene: -
j_gene: TRBJ2-5
v_gene: TRBV20-1
CDR3nt: TGCAGTGCTGCCTCCGGGACCCCGGAGGAGACCCAGTACTTC
CDR3aa: CSAASGTPEETQYF

abundance: many
d_gene: -
j_gene: TRBJ1-5
v_gene: TRBV7-9
CDR3nt: TGTGCCAGCAGCGGGGGAAATCAGCCCCAGCATTTT
CDR3aa: CASSGGNQPQHF

abundance: -
d_gene: -
j_gene: TRBJ2-2
v_gene: TRBV7-2
CDR3nt: TGTGCCAGCAGAGGAGGGCCGTACACCGGGGAGCTGTTTTTT
CDR3aa: CASRGGPYTGELFF

abundance: many
d_gene: TRBD2
j_gene: TRBJ2-2
v_gene: TRBV15
CDR3nt: TGTGCCACCAGCAGAGAGGCAAGCGGGAGCGTCGGGGAGCTGTTTTTT
CDR3aa: CATSREASGSVGELFF

abundance: many
d_gene: -
j_gene: TRBJ2-7
v_gene: TRBV27
CDR3nt: TGTGCCAGCAGTTCCACAGGGTCCGAGCAGTACTTC
CDR3aa: CASSSTGSEQYF

abundance: once
d_gene: TRBD2
j_gene: TRBJ2-2
v_gene: TRBV5-4
CDR3nt: TGTGCCAGCAGCTTGGAGACTAGCGGGACCGGGGAGCTGTTTTTT
CDR3aa: CASSLETSGTGELFF

abundance: many
d_gene: TRBD1
j_gene: TRBJ2-2
v_gene: TRBV12-3/TRBV12-4
CDR3nt: TGTGCCAGCAGTTGGGACAGGTGGAAGACCGGGGAGCTGTTTTTT
CDR3aa: CASSWDRWKTGELFF

abundance: few
d_gene: -
j_gene: TRBJ2-5
v_gene: TRBV9
CDR3nt: TGTGCCAGCAGCGCCGGAGGGTACCAAGAGACCCAGTACTTC
CDR3aa: CASSAGGYQETQYF

abundance: many
d_gene: -
j_gene: TRBJ1-4
v_gene: TRBV6-2/TRBV6-3
CDR3nt: TGTGCCAGCAGGGGACTAAGAGGCGGAGCAACTAATGAAAAACTGTTTTTT
CDR3aa: CASRGLRGGATNEKLFF

abundance: -
d_gene: TRBD2
j_gene: TRBJ2-1
v_gene: TRBV4-3
CDR3nt: TGCGCCAGCAGCCAAGACTTCGCGGGAGAAGTGGGCAATGAGCAGTTCTTC
CDR3aa: CASSQDFAGEVGNEQFF

abundance: many
d_gene: TRBD1
j_gene: TRBJ2-1
v_gene: TRBV27
CDR3nt: TGTGCCAGCAGCCCACAGGGGGCGGAGTACAATGAGCAGTTCTTC
CDR3aa: CASSPQGAEYNEQFF

abundance: many
d_gene: -
j_gene: TRBJ1-5
v_gene: TRBV12-3/TRBV12-4
CDR3nt: TGTGCCAGCAGTTTGGGGGGGGGGATTGATCCCCAGCATTTT
CDR3aa: CASSLGGGIDPQHF

abundance: few
d_gene: -
j_gene: TRBJ2-3
v_gene: TRBV10-3
CDR3nt: TGTGCCATCAGTGTGGAGCCACGGGTCACAGATACGCAGTATTTT
CDR3aa: CAISVEPRVTDTQYF

abundance: -
d_gene: -
j_gene: TRBJ1-2
v_gene: TRBV27
CDR3nt: TGTGCCACTCTCATCCCTAACTATGGCTACACCTTC
CDR3aa: CATLIPNYGYTF

abundance: many
d_gene: -
j_gene: TRBJ1-1
v_gene: TRBV28
CDR3nt: TGTGCCAGCAGTTTATGGCTTACAGTAGGAGCTTTCTTT
CDR3aa: CASSLWLTVGAFF

abundance: many
d_gene: -
j_gene: TRBJ2-1
v_gene: TRBV6-2/TRBV6-3
CDR3nt: TGTGCCAGCAGTTCCCCACTAGTTGAGCAGTTCTTC
CDR3aa: CASSSPLVEQFF

abundance: many
d_gene: -
j_gene: TRBJ1-4
v_gene: TRBV12-3/TRBV12-4
CDR3nt: TGTGCCAGCAGTGGGGTTGCAACTAATGAAAAACTGTTTTTT
CDR3aa: CASSGVATNEKLFF

abundance: many
d_gene: -
j_gene: TRBJ1-6
v_gene: TRBV12-3/TRBV12-4
CDR3nt: TGTGCCAGCAGCATCGCAGGGAGGGAGAATTCACCCCTCCACTTT
CDR3aa: CASSIAGRENSPLHF

abundance: -
d_gene: -
j_gene: TRBJ2-5
v_gene: TRBV7-9
CDR3nt: TGTGCCAGCAGCTTAGTAGGGACGCAAGAGACCCAGTACTTC
CDR3aa: CASSLVGTQETQYF

abundance: many
d_gene: -
j_gene: TRBJ2-1
v_gene: TRBV7-6
CDR3nt: TGTGCCAGCAGCTACACTCCCCCACTCTACAGGGCAGACGAGCAGTTCTTC
CDR3aa: CASSYTPPLYRADEQFF

abundance: -
d_gene: -
j_gene: TRBJ2-2
v_gene: TRBV19
CDR3nt: TGTGCCAGTAGTATGGGGTCCACCGGGGAGCTGTTTTTT
CDR3aa: CASSMGSTGELFF

abundance: many
d_gene: TRBD2
j_gene: TRBJ2-1
v_gene: TRBV7-9
CDR3nt: TGTGCCAGCAGCACGTGGACTAGCGGGAAAGATGAGCAGTTCTTC
CDR3aa: CASSTWTSGKDEQFF

abundance: many
d_gene: -
j_gene: TRBJ2-3
v_gene: TRBV4-3
CDR3nt: TGCGCCAGCAGCCAACTGCCGGGACCCACCACAGATACGCAGTATTTT
CDR3aa: CASSQLPGPTTDTQYF

abundance: once
d_gene: -
j_gene: TRBJ1-2
v_gene: TRBV6-2/TRBV6-3
CDR3nt: TGTGCCAGCAGTTACGAGCCCGGACTCTATGGCTACACCTTC
CDR3aa: CASSYEPGLYGYTF

abundance: many
d_gene: -
j_gene: TRBJ1-2
v_gene: TRBV7-9
CDR3nt: TGTGCCAGCAGCTCCTCAACGCCCGGCTACAGGGACAACTATGGCTACACCTTC
CDR3aa: CASSSSTPGYRDNYGYTF

abundance: few
d_gene: -
j_gene: TRBJ1-1
v_gene: TRBV6-5
CDR3nt: TGTGCCAGCAGACCTAGAGACGAGAACACTGAAGCTTTCTTT
CDR3aa: CASRPRDENTEAFF

abundance: few
d_gene: -
j_gene: TRBJ2-7
v_gene: TRBV2
CDR3nt: TGTGCCAGCAGCGAAGCATGGCGGAGCTCCTACGAGCAGTACTTC
CDR3aa: CASSEAWRSSYEQYF

abundance: many
d_gene: -
j_gene: TRBJ2-3
v_gene: TRBV7-9
CDR3nt: TGTGCCAGTACACCGGCCAACATACATTCTAGCACAGATACGCAGTATTTT
CDR3aa: CASTPANIHSSTDTQYF

abundance: many
d_gene: TRBD1
j_gene: TRBJ2-1
v_gene: TRBV7-6
CDR3nt: TGTGCCAGCAGCTTAGCGGGACCTGGGACAGAGAATTACAATGAGCAGTTCTTC
CDR3aa: CASSLAGPGTENYNEQFF

abundance: few
d_gene: -
j_gene: TRBJ2-1
v_gene: TRBV7-2
CDR3nt: TGTGCCAGCAGTGAGCCGAACAATGAGCAGTTCTTC
CDR3aa: CASSEPNNEQFF

abundance: many
d_gene: -
j_gene: TRBJ2-1
v_gene: TRBV25-1
CDR3nt: TGTGCCAGCAGAATAAGCTCCTACAATGAGCAGTTCTTC
CDR3aa: CASRISSYNEQFF

abundance: many
d_gene: -
j_gene: TRBJ2-3
v_gene: TRBV5-4
CDR3nt: TGTGCCAGCAGCCCCTATCACACAGATACGCAGTATTTT
CDR3aa: CASSPYHTDTQYF

abundance: -
d_gene: -
j_gene: TRBJ2-3
v_gene: TRBV11-2
CDR3nt: TGTGCCAGCAGCTCCACCACAGATACGCAGTATTTT
CDR3aa: CASSSTTDTQYF

abundance: medium-sized
d_gene: -
j_gene: TRBJ2-1
v_gene: TRBV7-2
CDR3nt: TGTGCCAGCAGCCAAGGGGTGCTGTACCTCAATGAGCAGTTCTTC
CDR3aa: CASSQGVLYLNEQFF

abundance: many
d_gene: -
j_gene: TRBJ2-3
v_gene: TRBV7-6
CDR3nt: TGTGCCAGCACCTTCGAACTAACAGATACGCAGTATTTT
CDR3aa: CASTFELTDTQYF

abundance: -
d_gene: -
j_gene: TRBJ1-1
v_gene: TRBV20-1
CDR3nt: TGCAGTGCGACAGGGAACACTGAAGCTTTCTTT
CDR3aa: CSATGNTEAFF

abundance: -
d_gene: -
j_gene: TRBJ2-1
v_gene: TRBV4-3
CDR3nt: TGCGCCAGCACCCCGGACCCAAAACCTTCCTACAATGAGCAGTTCTTC
CDR3aa: CASTPDPKPSYNEQFF

abundance: many
d_gene: -
j_gene: TRBJ2-3
v_gene: TRBV27
CDR3nt: TGTGCCAGCAGTTTTGGCCGCACAGATACGCAGTATTTT
CDR3aa: CASSFGRTDTQYF

abundance: medium-sized
d_gene: TRBD2
j_gene: TRBJ2-1
v_gene: TRBV20-1
CDR3nt: TGCAGTGCTCTAGCGGACCTCACCTCCTACAATGAGCAGTTCTTC
CDR3aa: CSALADLTSYNEQFF

abundance: -
d_gene: -
j_gene: TRBJ1-1
v_gene: TRBV6-1
CDR3nt: TGTTCCCTAAACCCCCCCATTCGAGCACAGGGCGGGGAAGCTTTCTTT
CDR3aa: CSLNPPIRAQGGEAFF